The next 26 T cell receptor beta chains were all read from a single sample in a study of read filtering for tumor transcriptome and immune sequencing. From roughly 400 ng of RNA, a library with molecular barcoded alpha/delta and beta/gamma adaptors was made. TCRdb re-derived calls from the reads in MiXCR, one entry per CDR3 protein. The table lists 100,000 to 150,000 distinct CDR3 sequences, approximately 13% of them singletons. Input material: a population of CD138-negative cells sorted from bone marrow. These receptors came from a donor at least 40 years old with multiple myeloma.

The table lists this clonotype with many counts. CDR3 residues: CASSPDAWDNQPQHF. The CDR3 nucleotides read TGCGCCAGCAGCCCCGATGCGTGGGACAATCAGCCCCAGCATTTT. V usage is TRBV4-1 and J usage is TRBJ1-5, with D hard to call. Germline CDR1 and CDR2: MGHRA and YSYEKL. Trimming stripped 4 bases from V and 3 bases from J, with 13 bases between. The CDR3 is 15 residues long.

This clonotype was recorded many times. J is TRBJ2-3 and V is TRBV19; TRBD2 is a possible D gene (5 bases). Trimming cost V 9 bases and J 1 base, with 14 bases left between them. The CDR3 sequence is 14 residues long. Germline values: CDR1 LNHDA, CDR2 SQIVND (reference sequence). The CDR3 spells CASSVEGGTDTQYF. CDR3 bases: TGTGCCAGCTCAGTAGAGGGCGGCACAGATACGCAGTATTTT.

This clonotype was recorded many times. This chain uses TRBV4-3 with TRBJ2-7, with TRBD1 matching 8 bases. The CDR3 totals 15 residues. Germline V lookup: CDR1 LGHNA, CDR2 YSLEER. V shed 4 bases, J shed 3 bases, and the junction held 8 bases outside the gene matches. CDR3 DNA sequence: TGCGCCAGCAGCCCCGGACAGGGCCCTTTCTACGAGCAGTACTTC. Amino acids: CASSPGQGPFYEQYF.

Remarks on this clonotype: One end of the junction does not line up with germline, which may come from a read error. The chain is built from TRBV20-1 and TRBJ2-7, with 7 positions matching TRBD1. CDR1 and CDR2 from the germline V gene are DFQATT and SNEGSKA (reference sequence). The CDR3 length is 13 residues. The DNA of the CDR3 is TGCAGTGGTAGAAACCGACAGGGCCGGGAGCAGTACTTC. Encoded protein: CSGRNRQGREQYF.

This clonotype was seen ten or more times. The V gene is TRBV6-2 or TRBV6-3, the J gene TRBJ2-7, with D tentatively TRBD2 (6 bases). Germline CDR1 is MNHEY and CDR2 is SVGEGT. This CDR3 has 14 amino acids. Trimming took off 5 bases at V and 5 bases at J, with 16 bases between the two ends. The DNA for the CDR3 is TGTGCCAGCAGTCCGGAGGGCCTCATAAACGAGCAGTACTTC. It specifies CASSPEGLINEQYF.

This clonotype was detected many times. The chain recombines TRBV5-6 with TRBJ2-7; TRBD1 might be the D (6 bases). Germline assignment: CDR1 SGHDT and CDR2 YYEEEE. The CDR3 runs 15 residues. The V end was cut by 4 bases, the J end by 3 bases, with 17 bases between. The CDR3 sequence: CASSPDQGSFYEQYF. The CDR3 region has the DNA TGTGCCAGCAGCCCTGATCAGGGGTCTTTCTACGAGCAGTACTTC.

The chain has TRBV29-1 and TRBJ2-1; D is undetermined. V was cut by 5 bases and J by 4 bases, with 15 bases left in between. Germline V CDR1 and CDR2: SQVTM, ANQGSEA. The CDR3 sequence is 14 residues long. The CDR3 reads CSVSLGGCYNEQFF. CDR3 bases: TGCAGCGTTTCTTTGGGTGGGTGTTACAATGAGCAGTTCTTC.

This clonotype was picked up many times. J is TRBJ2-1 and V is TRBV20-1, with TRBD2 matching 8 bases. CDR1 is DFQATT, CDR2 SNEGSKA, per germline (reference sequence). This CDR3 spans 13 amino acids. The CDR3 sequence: CITGGGDRNEQFF. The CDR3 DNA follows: TGCATCACCGGGGGGGGAGACAGAAATGAGCAGTTCTTC.

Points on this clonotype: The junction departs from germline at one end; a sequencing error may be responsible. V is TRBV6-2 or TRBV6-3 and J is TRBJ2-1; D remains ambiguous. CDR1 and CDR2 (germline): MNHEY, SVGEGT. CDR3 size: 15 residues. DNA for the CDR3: TGTGCCAGCACCGCCGTAGTTAGAGGCTACAATGAGCAGCTCTTC. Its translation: CASTAVVRGYNEQLF.

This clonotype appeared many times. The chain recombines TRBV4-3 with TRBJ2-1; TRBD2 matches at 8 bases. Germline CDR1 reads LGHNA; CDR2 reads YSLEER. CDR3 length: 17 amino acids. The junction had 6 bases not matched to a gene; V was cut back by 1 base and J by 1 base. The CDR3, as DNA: TGCGCCAGCAGCCAAGGCGTAGCGGGAACGTCCTACAATGAGCAGTTCTTC. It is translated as CASSQGVAGTSYNEQFF.

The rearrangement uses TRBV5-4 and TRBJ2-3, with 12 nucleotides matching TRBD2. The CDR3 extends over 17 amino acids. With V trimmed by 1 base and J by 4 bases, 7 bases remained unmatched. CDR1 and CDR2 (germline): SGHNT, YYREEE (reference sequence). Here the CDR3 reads CASSLLLTSGSADTQYF. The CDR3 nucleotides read TGTGCCAGCAGCTTGCTCCTGACTAGCGGGAGTGCAGATACGCAGTATTTT.

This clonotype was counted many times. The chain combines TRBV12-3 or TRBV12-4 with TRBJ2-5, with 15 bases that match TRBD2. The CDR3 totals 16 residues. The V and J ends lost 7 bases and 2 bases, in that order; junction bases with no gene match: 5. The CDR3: CASTPGTSGRQETQYF. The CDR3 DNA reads TGTGCCAGCACCCCCGGGACTAGCGGGAGGCAAGAGACCCAGTACTTC.

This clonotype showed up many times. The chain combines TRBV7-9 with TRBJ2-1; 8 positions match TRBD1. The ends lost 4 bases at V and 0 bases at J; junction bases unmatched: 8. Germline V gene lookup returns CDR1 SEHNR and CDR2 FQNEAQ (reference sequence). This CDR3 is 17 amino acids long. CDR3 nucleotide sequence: TGTGCCAGCAGCTCCCCAGGACAGGGCAGCTCCTACAATGAGCAGTTCTTC. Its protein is CASSSPGQGSSYNEQFF.

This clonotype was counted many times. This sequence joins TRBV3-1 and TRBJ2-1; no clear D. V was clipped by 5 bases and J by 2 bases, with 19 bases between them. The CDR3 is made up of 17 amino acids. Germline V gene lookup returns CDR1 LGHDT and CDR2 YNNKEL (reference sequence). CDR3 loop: CASSFELKTGAYNEQFF. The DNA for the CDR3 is TGTGCCAGCAGCTTTGAGTTGAAGACGGGCGCCTACAATGAGCAGTTCTTC.

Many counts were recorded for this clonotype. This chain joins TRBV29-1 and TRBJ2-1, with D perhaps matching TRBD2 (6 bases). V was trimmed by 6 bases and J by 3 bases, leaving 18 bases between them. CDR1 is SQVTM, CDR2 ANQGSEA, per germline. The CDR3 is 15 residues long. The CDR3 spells CSVLGTHGVYNEQFF. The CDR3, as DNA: TGCAGCGTCCTCGGGACTCACGGAGTCTACAATGAGCAGTTCTTC.

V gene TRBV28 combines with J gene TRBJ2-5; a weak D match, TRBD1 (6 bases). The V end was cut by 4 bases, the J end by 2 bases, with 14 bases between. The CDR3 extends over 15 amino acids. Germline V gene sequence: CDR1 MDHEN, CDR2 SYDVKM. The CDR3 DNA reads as TGTGCCAGCAGTTCCTGGACAGAACAACAAGAGACCCAGTACTTC. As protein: CASSSWTEQQETQYF.

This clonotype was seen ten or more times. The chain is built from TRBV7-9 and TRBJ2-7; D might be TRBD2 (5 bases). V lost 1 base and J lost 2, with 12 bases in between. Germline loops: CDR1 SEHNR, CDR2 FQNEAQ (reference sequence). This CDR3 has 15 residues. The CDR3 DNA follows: TGTGCCAGCAGCTTAGTAGAGGGTCATACCTACGAGCAGTACTTC. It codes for CASSLVEGHTYEQYF.

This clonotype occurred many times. The CDR3, as DNA: TGCAGTGCTAGCCCTACTACTCGAGCGGGGAGCTCCTACAATGAGCAGTTCTTC. Translated, it gives CSASPTTRAGSSYNEQFF. The V call is TRBV20-1, the J call TRBJ2-1; TRBD2 matches at 7 bases. The V gene end was trimmed by 3 bases and the J gene end by 0 bases; junction bases not matched to a gene: 14. Germline values: CDR1 DFQATT, CDR2 SNEGSKA (reference sequence). This CDR3 contains 18 residues.

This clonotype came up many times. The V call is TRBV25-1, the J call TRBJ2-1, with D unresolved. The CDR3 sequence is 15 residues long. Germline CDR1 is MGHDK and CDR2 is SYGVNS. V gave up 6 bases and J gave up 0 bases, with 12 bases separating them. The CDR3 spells CASSTPVGSYNEQFF. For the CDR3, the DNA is TGTGCCAGCAGCACCCCCGTCGGCTCCTACAATGAGCAGTTCTTC.

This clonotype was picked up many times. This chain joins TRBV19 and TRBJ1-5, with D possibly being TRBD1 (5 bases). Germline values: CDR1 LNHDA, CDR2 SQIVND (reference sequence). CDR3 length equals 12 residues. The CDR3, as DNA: TGTGCTTCGGGGGAGTGGAATCAGCCCCAGCATTTT. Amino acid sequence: CASGEWNQPQHF.

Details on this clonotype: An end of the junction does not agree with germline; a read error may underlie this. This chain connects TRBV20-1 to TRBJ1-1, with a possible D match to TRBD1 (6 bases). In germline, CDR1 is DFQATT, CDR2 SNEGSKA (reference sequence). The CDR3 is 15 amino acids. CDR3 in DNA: TGCAGTGCTAGAGGTGGCAGGGGTACGGGCACTGGAGCTTTCTTT. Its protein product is CSARGGRGTGTGAFF.

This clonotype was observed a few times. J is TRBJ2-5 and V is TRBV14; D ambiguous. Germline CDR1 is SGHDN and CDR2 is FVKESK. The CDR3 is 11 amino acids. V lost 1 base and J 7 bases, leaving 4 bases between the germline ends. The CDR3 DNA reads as TGTGCCAGCAGCCAAGGGGGGACCCAGTACTTC. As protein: CASSQGGTQYF.

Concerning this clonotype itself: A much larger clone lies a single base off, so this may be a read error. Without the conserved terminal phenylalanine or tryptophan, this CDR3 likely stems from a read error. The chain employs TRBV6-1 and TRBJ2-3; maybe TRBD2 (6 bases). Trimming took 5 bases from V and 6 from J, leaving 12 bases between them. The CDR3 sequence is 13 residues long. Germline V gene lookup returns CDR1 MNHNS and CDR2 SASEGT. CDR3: CASSWGVGDTQYL. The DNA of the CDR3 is TGTGCCAGCAGTTGGGGGGTCGGGGATACGCAGTATCTT.

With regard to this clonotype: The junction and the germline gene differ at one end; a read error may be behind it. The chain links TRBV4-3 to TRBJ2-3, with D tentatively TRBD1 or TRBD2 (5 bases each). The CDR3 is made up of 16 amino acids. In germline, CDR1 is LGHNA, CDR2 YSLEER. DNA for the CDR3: TGCGCCAGCAGCCAAGAACGGGGCCTGAGCACAGGTACGCAGTATTTT. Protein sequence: CASSQERGLSTGTQYF.

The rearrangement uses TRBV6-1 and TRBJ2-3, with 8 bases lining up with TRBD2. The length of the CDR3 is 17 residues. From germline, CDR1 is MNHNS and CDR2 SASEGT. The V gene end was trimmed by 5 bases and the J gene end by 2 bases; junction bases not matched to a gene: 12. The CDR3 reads CASSYSLAGGNTDTQYF. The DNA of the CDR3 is TGTGCCAGCAGTTACTCGTTGGCGGGAGGAAACACAGATACGCAGTATTTT.

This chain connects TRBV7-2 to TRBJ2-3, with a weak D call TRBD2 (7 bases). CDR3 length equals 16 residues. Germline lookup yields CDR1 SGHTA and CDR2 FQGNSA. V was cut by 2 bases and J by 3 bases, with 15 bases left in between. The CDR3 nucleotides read TGTGCCAGCAGCTTAAGGGGGGGTAGGGAAACAGATACGCAGTATTTT. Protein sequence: CASSLRGGRETDTQYF. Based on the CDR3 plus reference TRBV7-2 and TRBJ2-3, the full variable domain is GAGVSQSPSNKVTEKGKDVELRCDPISGHTALYWYRQSLGQGLEFLIYFQGNSAPDKSGLPSDRFSAERTGGSVSTLTIQRTQQEDSAVYLCASSLRGGRETDTQYFGPGTRLTVL.